The present TCR beta chain was sequenced within a study of regulatory T cells in long-lasting Graves disease. Regarding time point: persistent/refractory GD, antithyroid drugs over 5 years with positive TRAb. Construction of the TCR library relied on RNA isolated from PBMCs. With respect to this clonotype: Its antigen is not identified.

Germline V gives CDR1 SGHAT, CDR2 FQNNGV. Unmatched junction bases numbered 9, after V lost 3 bases and J lost 1 base. The length of the CDR3 is 17 residues. The TCR beta library used iRepertoire HTBI primers with Arm-PCR amplification of CDR3. MiXCR, applied by TCRdb to the multiplex PCR reads, yields one record per CDR3 protein. This table has more than 650,000 distinct CDR3 sequences, around 32% appearing once. Study-wide findings and caveats: Patients with persistent Graves' had lower TCR diversity than newly diagnosed patients.

The chain combines TRBV11-2 with TRBJ2-3; 8 bases match TRBD2. This TCR came from a female donor with Graves disease. The specimen comprised peripheral blood mononuclear cells (PBMCs), sampled when the disease was refractory, from a patient treated with antithyroid drugs. As DNA, the CDR3 is TGTGCCAGCAGCTTGAGTTCTACTAGCGGACGCACAGATACGCAGTATTTT. It translates to CASSLSSTSGRTDTQYF.